Listed below are T cell receptor beta chains from one sample, sequenced in a study of shared T cell receptors in the human thymus. Method: immunoSEQ multiplex PCR; TCRdb's copy keeps in-frame clones and lacks some. The sample contains about 660,000 clones, 70% to 90% of which appear only once. Separately, the same data were catalogued under a study of human thymus T cells.

The material sequenced was thymocytes. The receptors were sampled from a boy younger than two with a congenital heart defect. Both conserved end residues are part of each CDR3. D genes are given only for firm matches. The listing skips clone size in some rows; elsewhere it reads once, few, many or a size class.

d_call clone_size j_call cdr3_length v_call cdr3_aa cdr3_nt
TRBD1 . TRBJ2-7 18 TRBV27 CASKEQQRGQGFYYEQYF TGTGCCAGCAAAGAACAGCAAAGGGGACAGGGTTTTTATTACGAGCAGTACTTC
. . TRBJ2-7 14 TRBV11-3 CASSLEAFSYEQYF TGTGCCAGCAGCTTAGAGGCCTTTTCCTACGAGCAGTACTTC
TRBD2 . TRBJ2-3 16 TRBV9 CASSVGGRGGTDTQYF TGTGCCAGCAGCGTAGGCGGGAGGGGAGGCACAGATACGCAGTATTTT
TRBD1 . TRBJ1-1 15 TRBV5-1 CASSSRGSPRTEAFF TGCGCCAGCAGCTCCAGGGGGTCCCCCCGGACTGAAGCTTTCTTT
. . TRBJ2-7 14 TRBV7-6 CASSAQGGEGKQYF TGTGCCAGCAGCGCCCAAGGGGGAGAGGGGAAGCAGTACTTC
TRBD2 . TRBJ2-5 15 TRBV27 CASSYREGLRETQYF TGTGCCAGCAGTTACCGGGAGGGGTTAAGAGAGACCCAGTACTTC
. . TRBJ2-5 16 TRBV19 CASSTNADRLQETQYF TGTGCCAGTAGTACTAATGCGGACAGATTACAGGAGACCCAGTACTTC
TRBD2 . TRBJ2-3 17 TRBV15 CATSRDSRREGLDTQYF TGTGCCACCAGCAGAGATTCGCGGCGGGAGGGATTGGATACGCAGTATTTT
TRBD2 . TRBJ2-7 15 TRBV4-3 CASSPGLAGSYEQYF TGCGCCAGCAGCCCGGGACTAGCGGGTTCCTACGAGCAGTACTTC
. . TRBJ2-7 19 TRBV7-2 CASSPNPSPIAGYSYEQYF TGTGCCAGCAGCCCCAACCCCTCTCCTATCGCGGGGTACTCCTACGAGCAGTACTTC
. once TRBJ1-2 12 TRBV29-1 CSVEAGASGYTF TGCAGCGTTGAAGCAGGGGCCTCTGGCTACACCTTC